This TCR beta chain is drawn from a study of cytomegalovirus exposure and HLA in healthy donors. Whole-study findings and limits: According to a subsequent analysis, TCR clusters from the first cohort were inclined to appear together in the 120 validation repertoires.

The protocol was immunoSEQ multiplex PCR, while the TCRdb copy is restricted to in-frame clones and leaves out a portion. Here the sample spans fewer than 200,000 clones, about 87% being singletons. Germline lookup yields CDR1 SGHDT and CDR2 YYEEEE. The CDR3 contains 14 residues. With V trimmed by 3 bases and J by 12 bases, 6 bases remained unmatched. These donors were members of the roughly 130-subject validation cohort, a group separate from the approximately 640-subject first cohort. With respect to this clone: Antigen specificity is unknown.

Input material: PBMCs. J is TRBJ2-1 and V is TRBV5-6; 13 nucleotides align to TRBD2. The TCR comes from a woman in her twenties or thirties in good health and CMV-seronegative. CDR3: CASSWGTSGVAQFF. CDR3 DNA sequence: TGTGCCAGCAGCTGGGGGACTAGCGGGGTGGCGCAGTTCTTC.